This T cell receptor (beta chain) was found in a study of CD8 T cells in Susac syndrome. Study conclusions and caveats: The number of individuals included in the study's TCR sequencing and HLA analysis was acknowledged as relatively small.

Notes on this clonotype: Its antigen is not identified.

TCR beta sequencing was performed on blood CD8+ and CD4+ T cells. The CD8+ and CD4+ T cells were negatively isolated, with the TEMRA cells enriched by FACS. The CDR3 is 13 amino acids. CDR1 is MNHEY and CDR2 is SMNVEV in the germline V gene (reference sequence). Trimming left V 5 bases short and J 7 bases short, with 12 bases between. It was with random hexamers that about 0.45 to 1 ug RNA was reverse transcribed. The TCR beta CDR3 was amplified by immunoSEQ multiplex PCR across 54 Vbeta, 13 Jbeta. TCRdb used MiXCR to reprocess the immunoSEQ multiplex PCR reads, holding one entry per CDR3 protein. The data show some 130,000 distinct CDR3 sequences, with approximately 89% seen just once and around 0.24% held by the top ten.

Specimen: CD8+ T cells from PBMCs. The gene calls are TRBV27 and TRBJ2-1; D not resolved. The sequence was obtained from a human donor with multiple sclerosis. CDR3 nucleotide sequence: TGTGCCAGCAGTCACAACCACTTGAATGAGCAGTTCTTC. Amino acid sequence: CASSHNHLNEQFF.